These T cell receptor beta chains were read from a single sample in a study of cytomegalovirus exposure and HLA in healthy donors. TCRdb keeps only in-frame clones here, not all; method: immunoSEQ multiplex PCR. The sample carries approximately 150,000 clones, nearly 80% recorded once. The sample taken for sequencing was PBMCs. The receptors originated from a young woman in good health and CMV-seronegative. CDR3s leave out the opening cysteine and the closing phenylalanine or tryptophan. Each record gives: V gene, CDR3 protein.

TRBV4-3	ASSQWGPGARNTEAF
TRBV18	ASSPQGATNTEAF
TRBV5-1	ASSRDIPPNINYGYT
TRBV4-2	ASSQASTGTANYGYT
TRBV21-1	ASSSHWDSQGSYNEQF
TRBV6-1	ASSVGQGTYQPQH
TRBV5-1	ASGEVIAGELF
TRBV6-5	ASSYGLAGGLN
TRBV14	ASSPSSETEYNSPLH
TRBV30	AWITNRDRPYGYT
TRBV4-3	ASSQILSANEKLF
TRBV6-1	ASPQGRTEAF
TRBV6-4	ASSSTSGGLTDTQY
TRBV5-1	ASSFGTGGNNQPQH
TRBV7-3	ASSFRDTTEAF
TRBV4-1	ASSQRQGMVPPGYT
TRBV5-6	ASSLALAGTSYEQY
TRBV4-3	ASSQDSTGVYNEQF
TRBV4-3	ASSQSGNKQY
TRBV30	AWSATREETQY
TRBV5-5	ASSLRRTGTHEQY
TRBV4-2	ASSQPANYGYT
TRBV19	ASSITSSYEQY
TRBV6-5	ASSYSSEQF
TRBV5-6	ASSSTVNAEAF
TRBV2	ASSTDRAEAF
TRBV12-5	ASGLTQKDTQY
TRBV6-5	ASSYAEDNSPLH
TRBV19	ASTLGTGEPGYT
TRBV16	ASSPTGTGHRGYT
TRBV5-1	ASGKGQGAGNTEAF
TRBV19	ASSAVSHTGELF
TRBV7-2	ASSSGLTSTDTQY
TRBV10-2	ASKEQGNGYT
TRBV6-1	ASSTTGALNTEAF
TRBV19	ASSIPTGIDNQPQH
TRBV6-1	ASSHNGAGYGYT
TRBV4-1	ASSPHTLAGGAADTQY
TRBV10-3	AISTGQASWGEKPF
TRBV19	ASSGQGWEQY
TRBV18	ASSPRQEYNQPQH
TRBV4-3	ASSQAGTGDHSPLH
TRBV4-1	ASSQEHRGLGNTIY
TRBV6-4	ASRRDRGDEAF
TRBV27	ASGGLWSMGYT
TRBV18	ASFPSGRGEQF
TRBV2	ASSGQGDFNSPLH
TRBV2	ASSGQGATEAF
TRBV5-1	ASSLRGPSYGQGTTEAF
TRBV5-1	ASSPRTSGGPTDEQY
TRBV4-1	ASSQDPLTGGDTEAF
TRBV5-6	ASSLEGTGSYEQY
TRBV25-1	ASSAYAGGVNTEAF
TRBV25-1	ASRPDTGSSYGYT
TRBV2	ASSNRPQGIDTQY
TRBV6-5	ASSYSGADQPQH
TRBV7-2	ASSGRLAGGRDEQY
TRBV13	ASSPPRTGDSYEQY
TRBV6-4	ASSEQGGEKLF
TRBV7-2	ASSLVLGQINLYNEQF